This T cell receptor (beta chain) derives from a study of EBV T-cell therapy then PD-1 blockade in nasopharyngeal carcinoma. TCRdb's copy holds only in-frame clones and misses some; the assay was immunoSEQ multiplex PCR. The sample carries about 22,000 clones, about 79% recorded once. This clone was seen a few times. Its target is not known. Described treatment: AdE1-LMPpoly-expanded autologous EBV-specific T-cell therapy followed by anti-PD-1 nivolumab. This clonotype originated in a man in his forties with nasopharyngeal carcinoma. Sequenced material: CD8+ T cells from blood, taken at day -245 from a patient whose treatment included autologous EBV-specific T cells and nivolumab.

CDR3 in DNA: TGTGCCAGCAGCTTAGGGTGGGGGGCAGTGGACTATGGCTACACCTTC. This translates into CASSLGWGAVDYGYTF. V is TRBV13 and J is TRBJ1-2, with TRBD1 as a possible D gene (6 bases). V lost 0 bases and J lost 3, with 14 bases in between. Germline-derived CDR1 and CDR2 are PRHDT and FYEKMQ (reference sequence). CDR3 size: 16 residues. Combining the CDR3 with reference TRBV13 and TRBJ1-2 gives the whole variable domain AAGVIQSPRHLIKEKRETATLKCYPIPRHDTVYWYQQGPGQDPQFLISFYEKMQSDKGSIPDRFSAQQFSDYHSELNMSSLELGDSALYFCASSLGWGAVDYGYTFGSGTRLTVV.